One TCR beta chain is described in this entry. This sample is drawn from a study of T-cell memory formation after mild COVID-19. TCRdb re-analysed the 5' RACE reads in MiXCR, keeping a single row per CDR3 protein. The table lists 85,000 to 130,000 distinct CDR3 sequences, 9.5% to 15% of them singletons. The material sequenced was PBMCs or a T cell subset sorted from them (not recorded which). The clonotype originates from an adult woman who had mild COVID-19 (a few samples of this study predate the infection). Cell type and time point are not known.

CDR3 loop: CASSLLAGFQDTQYF. Here the CDR3 DNA reads TGTGCCAGCAGTTTACTAGCGGGCTTTCAAGATACGCAGTATTTT. The J gene is TRBJ2-3, the V gene TRBV27; 8 nucleotides agree with TRBD2. J was trimmed by 5 bases and V by 2 bases; bases with no gene match: 6. CDR1 MNHEY and CDR2 SMNVEV come from the germline V gene (reference sequence). The CDR3 is made up of 15 amino acids.